This TCR beta chain was identified in a study of blood T cells in healthy people across ages. Study results and caveats: Among T cells, TCR beta diversity per million cells dropped roughly linearly as age rose.

The CDR3 has 17 amino acids. Per the germline V gene, CDR1 is SNHLY and CDR2 is FYNNEI. J lost 2 bases, V lost 2 bases, and 6 bases had no gene match. Then a second PCR, running roughly 6 to 11 cycles, was carried out with a sample-barcoded 5' primer and a J-beta primer mix. From the 5' RACE reads, TCRdb called clonotypes with MiXCR, one entry per CDR3 protein. The sample lists 1.5 million to 2 million distinct CDR3 sequences, approximately 30% seen once, with about 7.7% in the top ten. Concerning this clonotype: Its matching antigen is unknown.

This chain links TRBV2 with TRBJ2-5; 12 bases fit TRBD2. The sequencing input was blood. This sequence was found in a woman in her twenties or thirties in good health. The CDR3 DNA follows: TGTGCCAGCAGTGAAAGGCTAGCGGGGGGGCGACAAGAGACCCAGTACTTC. Translated, it gives CASSERLAGGRQETQYF.